The clone carrying this T cell receptor (beta chain) turned up a few times. The target antigen is unknown. The use of previously described methods and listed TCR primers produced the bulk TCR libraries. Using its own MiXCR run on the PCR reads, TCRdb lists one record per CDR3 protein. Here the sample spans tens of thousands of distinct CDR3 sequences, approximately 18% being singletons. This sample stems from a study of molecular identifiers for immune sequencing clone quantification. About the research overall: Four of five splits of RNA from around 18,000 or 91,000 naive CD8 cells were sequenced in replicates.

Study-level results: Investigators reportedly could detect spiked Jurkat TCR RNA from one cell among about a million naive cells.

This CDR3 region has 15 residues. V shed 4 bases, J shed 0 bases, and the junction held 4 bases outside the gene matches. The V call is TRBV12-3 or TRBV12-4, the J call TRBJ1-1; 8 bases are a match to TRBD1. The specimen was naive CD8+ T cells from blood, with Jurkat cell RNA spiked in. Subset given: FACS-sorted CD8+CD4-CCR7+CD45RA+ naive T cells. This sequence originates from a human donor in good health. Some libraries in this study had Jurkat cell RNA spiked in. CDR3 loop: CASSSQGVMNTEAFF. CDR3 in DNA: TGTGCCAGCAGTTCACAGGGGGTTATGAACACTGAAGCTTTCTTT.